This TCR beta chain was captured in a study of T-cell memory formation after mild COVID-19. Findings and caveats of the study: Shrinking CD4+ clones resided mostly in CM and EM, and CD8+ ones in EMRA. Some responding clones appeared in pre-infection memory, suggesting cross-reactive memory joined. SARS-CoV-2 specificity was not confirmed for second-wave clones peaking on day 37.

As for this clonotype: The target antigen is unknown.

It was 5'RACE with constant-segment primers that produced the TCR alpha and TCR beta cDNA libraries, which carried sample barcodes and UMIs. TCRdb analysed the 5' RACE reads with MiXCR anew, one entry per CDR3 protein. Of fewer than 700,000 distinct CDR3 sequences listed, approximately 18% are singletons. Germline CDR1 LNHDA, CDR2 SQIVND (reference sequence). This CDR3 has 15 residues. J lost 4 bases, V lost 3 bases, and 4 bases had no gene match. The chain has TRBV19 and TRBJ1-5; 9 bases align to TRBD1. Material: PBMCs or a T cell subset sorted from them (not recorded which). This TCR was recovered from an adult woman who had mild COVID-19 (a few samples of this study predate the infection). Cell type and time point are not known. This CDR3 is CASSMDRGRNQPQHF. CDR3 DNA sequence: TGTGCCAGTAGTATGGACAGGGGCCGAAATCAGCCCCAGCATTTT.